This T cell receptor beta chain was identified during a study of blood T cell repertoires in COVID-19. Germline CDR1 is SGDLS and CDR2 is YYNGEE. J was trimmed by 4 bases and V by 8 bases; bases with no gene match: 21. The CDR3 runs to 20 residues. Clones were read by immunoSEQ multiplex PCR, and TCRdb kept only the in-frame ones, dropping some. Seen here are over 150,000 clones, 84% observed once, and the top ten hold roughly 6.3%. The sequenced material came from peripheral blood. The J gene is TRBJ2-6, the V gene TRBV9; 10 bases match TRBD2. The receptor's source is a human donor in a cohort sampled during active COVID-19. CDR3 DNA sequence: TGTGCCAGTACCTCAGGGGGGTCCCTAGCGGGGGCCCGCGGGGCCAACGTCCTGACTTTC. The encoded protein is CASTSGGSLAGARGANVLTF. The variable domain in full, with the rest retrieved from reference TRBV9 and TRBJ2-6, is DSGVTQTPKHLITATGQRVTLRCSPRSGDLSVYWYQQSLDQGLQFLIQYYNGEERAKGNILERFSAQQFPDLHSELNLSSLELGDSALYFCASTSGGSLAGARGANVLTFGAGSRLTVL.